Listed below are T cell receptor beta chains from one sample, sequenced in a study of beta chain features in type 1 diabetes. This table comes from immunoSEQ multiplex PCR, and its TCRdb copy is limited to in-frame clones, with some not included. This sample has about 350,000 clones, with roughly a fifth found just once. Sequencing used naive CD4+ T cells from blood. The receptors stem from a young woman in good health. Both conserved end residues are part of each CDR3. The order of the fields is J gene, D gene, V gene, clone size, CDR3 DNA, CDR3 protein. The D gene is left open where the match is weak. Clone size is stated in some rows and not others, as once, few, many or a class when expanded.

TRBJ2-7,-,TRBV6-5,-,TGTGCCAGCAGTTACTCAGGTGCTAGGGGGTCCTACGAGCAGTACTTC,CASSYSGARGSYEQYF
TRBJ2-7,-,TRBV20-1,few,TGCAGTGTCGGGGGTGGGACGGAGCAGTACTTC,CSVGGGTEQYF
TRBJ1-2,TRBD1,TRBV6-6,-,TGTGCCAGCGTGAGGGGGCGTACGGCTAACTATGGCTACACCTTC,CASVRGRTANYGYTF
TRBJ2-1,-,TRBV9,few,TGTGCCAGCAGCTCTACGGGGGGCGATGAGCAGTTCTTC,CASSSTGGDEQFF
TRBJ2-1,TRBD2,TRBV7-9,-,TGTGCCAGCAGCTTGGTTCCACTAGCGGGAGTAGGCAATGAGCAGTTCTTC,CASSLVPLAGVGNEQFF
TRBJ1-4,-,TRBV30,few,TGTGCCTGGAGTTCGACAGAAGCGGGCGAAAAACTGTTTTTT,CAWSSTEAGEKLFF
TRBJ1-3,-,TRBV9,-,TGTGCCAGCAGCGACGATGGACAGTCCGGAAACACCATATATTTT,CASSDDGQSGNTIYF
TRBJ2-7,-,TRBV30,-,TGTGCCTGGAGTGTATTAGCCTACTCCTACGAGCAGTACTTC,CAWSVLAYSYEQYF
TRBJ1-1,TRBD1,TRBV5-1,-,TGCGCCAGCAGTTCGATTACAGGGGATGAAGCTTTCTTT,CASSSITGDEAFF
TRBJ2-2,TRBD2,TRBV5-1,few,TGCGCCAGCAGGACGACAGCGGGAGTAAGAACCGGGGAGCTGTTTTTT,CASRTTAGVRTGELFF
TRBJ2-3,TRBD2,TRBV4-2,few,TGTGCCAGCAGCCTCGGGGCGGGGGGACTCCGCACAGATACGCAGTATTTT,CASSLGAGGLRTDTQYF
TRBJ1-5,-,TRBV7-2,-,TGTGCCAGCAGCTGGGCGGGGGCGAATCAGCCCCAGCATTTT,CASSWAGANQPQHF
TRBJ1-4,TRBD1,TRBV27,-,TGTGCCAGCAGTTTATCTCCCCCCCGGCCAGGGGGACGGCGGGAAAAACTGTTTTTT,CASSLSPPRPGGRREKLFF
TRBJ2-7,TRBD1,TRBV7-9,-,TGTGCCAGCAGCGCCGGGACAGGGAAGTACTTC,CASSAGTGKYF